This T cell receptor (beta chain) was sequenced during a study of T cells after yellow fever vaccination. Regarding the study as a whole: Booster samples showed a return of most primary-vaccination clones (around 96% CD4, approximately 88% CD8). Abundant clonotypes from the bulk population could contaminate FACS-sorted repertoires.

The CDR3 sequence is 15 residues long. Germline V gene data show CDR1 as MDHEN and CDR2 as SYDVKM. Trimming at V came to 10 bases and at J to 3 bases, leaving 13 bases not matched to a gene. This clonotype was recorded many times. The target antigen is unknown. Production of TCR cDNA was by 5'RACE template switching, which also added a universal primer site and UMIs. One entry per CDR3 protein, called by TCRdb with MiXCR from the 5' RACE reads. The sample shows a few hundred thousand distinct CDR3 sequences, about 5.2% of them seen only once. The chain links TRBV28 to TRBJ2-3, with 7 bases matching TRBD2. The sequence was collected from a man in his late teens or twenties who received the YFV17D yellow fever vaccine. Specimen: CD4+ T cells sorted from PBMCs, collected on the day of the yellow fever booster vaccination. The CDR3 bases are TGTGCCACCGGGGGGTCGGGGGTAGGGACAGATACGCAGTATTTT. The encoded protein is CATGGSGVGTDTQYF.